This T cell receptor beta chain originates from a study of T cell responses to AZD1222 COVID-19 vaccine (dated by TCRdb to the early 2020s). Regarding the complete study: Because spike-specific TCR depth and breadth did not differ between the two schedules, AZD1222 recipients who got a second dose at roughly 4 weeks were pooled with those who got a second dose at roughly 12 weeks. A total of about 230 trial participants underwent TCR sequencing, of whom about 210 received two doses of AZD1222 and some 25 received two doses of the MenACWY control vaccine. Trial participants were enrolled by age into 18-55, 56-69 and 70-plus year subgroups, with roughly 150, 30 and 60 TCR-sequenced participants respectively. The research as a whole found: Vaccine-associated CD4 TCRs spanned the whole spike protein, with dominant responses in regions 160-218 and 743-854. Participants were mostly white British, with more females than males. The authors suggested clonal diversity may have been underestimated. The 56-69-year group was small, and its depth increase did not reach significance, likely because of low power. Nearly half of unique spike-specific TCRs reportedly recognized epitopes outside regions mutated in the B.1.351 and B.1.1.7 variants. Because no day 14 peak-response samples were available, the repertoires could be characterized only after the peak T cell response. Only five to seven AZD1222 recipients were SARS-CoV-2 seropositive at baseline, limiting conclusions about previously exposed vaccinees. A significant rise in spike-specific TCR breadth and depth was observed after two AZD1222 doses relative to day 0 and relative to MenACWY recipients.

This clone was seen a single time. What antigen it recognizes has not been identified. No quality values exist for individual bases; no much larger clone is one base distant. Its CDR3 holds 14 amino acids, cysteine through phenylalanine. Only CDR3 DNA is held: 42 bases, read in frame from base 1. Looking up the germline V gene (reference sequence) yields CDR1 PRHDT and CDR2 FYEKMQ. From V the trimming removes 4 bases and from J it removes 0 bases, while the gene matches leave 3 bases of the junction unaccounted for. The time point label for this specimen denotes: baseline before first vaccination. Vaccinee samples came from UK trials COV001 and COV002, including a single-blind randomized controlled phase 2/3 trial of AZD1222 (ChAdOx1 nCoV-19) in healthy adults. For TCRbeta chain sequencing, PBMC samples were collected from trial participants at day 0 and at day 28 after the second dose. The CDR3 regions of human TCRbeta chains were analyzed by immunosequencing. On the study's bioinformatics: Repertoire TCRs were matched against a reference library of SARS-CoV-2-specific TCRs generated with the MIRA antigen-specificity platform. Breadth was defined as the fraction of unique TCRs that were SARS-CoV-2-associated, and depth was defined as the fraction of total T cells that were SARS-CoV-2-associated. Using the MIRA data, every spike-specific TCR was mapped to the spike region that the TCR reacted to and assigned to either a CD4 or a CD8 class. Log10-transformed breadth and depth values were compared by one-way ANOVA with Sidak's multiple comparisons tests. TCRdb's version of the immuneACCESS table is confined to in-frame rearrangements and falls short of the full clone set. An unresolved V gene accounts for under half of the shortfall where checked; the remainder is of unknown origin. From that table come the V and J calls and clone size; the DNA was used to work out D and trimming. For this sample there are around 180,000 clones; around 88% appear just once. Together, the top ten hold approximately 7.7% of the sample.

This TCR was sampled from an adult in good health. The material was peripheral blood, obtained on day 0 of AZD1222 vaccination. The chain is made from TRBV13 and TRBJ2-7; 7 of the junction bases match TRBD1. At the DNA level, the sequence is TGTGCCAGCAGCTCTGACAGGGACTCCTACGAGCAGTACTTC. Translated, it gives CASSSDRDSYEQYF.